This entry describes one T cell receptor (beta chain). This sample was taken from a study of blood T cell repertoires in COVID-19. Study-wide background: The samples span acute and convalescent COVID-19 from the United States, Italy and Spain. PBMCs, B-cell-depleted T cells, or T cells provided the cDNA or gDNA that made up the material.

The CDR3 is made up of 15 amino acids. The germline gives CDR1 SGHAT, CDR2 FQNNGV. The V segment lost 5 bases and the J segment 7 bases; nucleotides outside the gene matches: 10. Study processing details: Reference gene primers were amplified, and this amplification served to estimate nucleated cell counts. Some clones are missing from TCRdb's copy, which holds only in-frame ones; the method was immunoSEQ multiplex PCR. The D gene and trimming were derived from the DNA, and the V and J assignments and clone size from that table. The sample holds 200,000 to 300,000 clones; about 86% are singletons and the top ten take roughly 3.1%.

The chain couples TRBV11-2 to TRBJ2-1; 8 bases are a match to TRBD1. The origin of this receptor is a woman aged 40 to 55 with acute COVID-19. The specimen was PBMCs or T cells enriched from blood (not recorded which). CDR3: CASSPQGRQGNEQFF. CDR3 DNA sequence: TGTGCCAGCAGCCCACAGGGGCGACAGGGGAATGAGCAGTTCTTC.